The sequence of this T cell receptor (beta chain) was determined in a study of blood T cell repertoires in COVID-19. Germline CDR1 and CDR2: GTSNPN and SVGIG (reference sequence). Trimming stripped 0 bases from V and 7 bases from J, with 19 bases between. The CDR3 totals 15 residues. Data came from immunoSEQ multiplex PCR; TCRdb stores just in-frame clones and leaves some out. The sample records about 420,000 clones, 80% to 90% being singletons. Those enrolled in Seattle joined during active infection and were followed longitudinally afterward. Sequencing used peripheral blood. The clonotype originates from a man between 18 and 35 years old with COVID-19, enrolled during active disease. The chain is built from TRBV30 and TRBJ2-7; D is ambiguous. In DNA form, the CDR3 reads TGTGCCTGGAGTGTACGTCGCGACCGAGGATGGGAGCAGTACTTC. It is translated as CAWSVRRDRGWEQYF.